This passage covers 9 T cell receptor beta chains from one sample sequenced in a study of cytomegalovirus exposure and HLA in healthy donors (TCRdb year 2017). Library preparation used the immunoSEQ multiplex PCR assay. TCRdb retrieved this table from immuneACCESS and kept in-frame rearrangements only. Not all clones are present; in checked studies, unresolved V genes account for under half, and no reason is known for the remainder. This sample has about 150,000 clones in its table, and more than 70% of those were observed once. Around 2.1% of the sample is in the top ten clones. The sequenced material came from PBMCs. Receptors were obtained from a human donor in good health.

The genes are TRBV6-5 and TRBJ1-2; 7 bases line up with TRBD1. The CDR3 has 15 amino acids. V was pared by 6 bases and J by 8 bases, with 15 bases of the junction left unmatched. In germline, CDR1 is MNHEY, CDR2 SVGAGI. The CDR3 loop reads CASRLRDSMNWGYTF. CDR3 nucleotides: TGTGCCAGCAGACTCCGGGACAGTATGAATTGGGGCTACACCTTC.

CDR3 sequence reads: CASSLGQLKGNQPQHF. CDR3 DNA: TGTGCCAGCAGTTTGGGACAGCTTAAGGGCAATCAGCCCCAGCATTTT. This chain connects TRBV28 to TRBJ1-5; TRBD1 matches at 7 bases. CDR3 length: 16 residues. Germline values: CDR1 MDHEN, CDR2 SYDVKM. V shed 3 bases, J shed 2 bases, and the junction held 7 bases outside the gene matches.

The chain is built from TRBV6-1 and TRBJ1-4; the match to TRBD1 covers 7 bases. Trimming took 7 bases from V and 5 from J; bases not matched to a gene: 10. The CDR3 is 15 residues long. Germline assignment: CDR1 MNHNS and CDR2 SASEGT. Here the CDR3 DNA reads TGTGCCAGCACCAACCCGACAGGGAGAAATGAAAAACTGTTTTTT. Translation gives CASTNPTGRNEKLFF.

This chain connects TRBV27 to TRBJ2-1; TRBD2 aligns across 8 bases. The CDR3 loop spans 16 amino acids. The ends lost 3 bases at V and 4 bases at J; junction bases unmatched: 8. Germline V gene lookup returns CDR1 MNHEY and CDR2 SMNVEV (reference sequence). Here the CDR3 reads CASSFSGTSSYNEQFF. CDR3 bases: TGTGCCAGCAGTTTTAGTGGGACTAGTTCTTACAATGAGCAGTTCTTC.

The chain joins TRBV7-9 to TRBJ1-1; D is undetermined. V lost 5 bases to trimming and J lost 6 bases, with 10 bases between them. This CDR3 spans 12 amino acids. Germline V gene sequence: CDR1 SEHNR, CDR2 FQNEAQ (reference sequence). The CDR3 region has the DNA TGTGCCAGCAGCCCTAGTATCCCTGAAGCTTTCTTT. Translating it yields CASSPSIPEAFF. The whole variable domain, remainder taken from reference TRBV7-9 and TRBJ1-1, is DTGVSQNPRHKITKRGQNVTFRCDPISEHNRLYWYRQTLGQGPEFLTYFQNEAQLEKSRLLSDRFSAERPKGSFSTLEIQRTEQGDSAMYLCASSPSIPEAFFGQGTRLTVV.

This clone was seen more than once but under ten times. The rearrangement uses TRBV28 and TRBJ2-7; 8 bases agree with TRBD2. The CDR3 has 15 amino acids. Germline CDR1 and CDR2: MDHEN and SYDVKM. V was pared by 4 bases and J by 0 bases, with 5 bases of the junction left unmatched. The CDR3 DNA follows: TGTGCCAGCAGTTGGACCGGGACTAGCTCCTACGAGCAGTACTTC. This encodes CASSWTGTSSYEQYF.

The chain carries TRBV19 and TRBJ1-5; D not certain. V gave up 6 bases and J gave up 7 bases, with 16 bases separating them. The length of the CDR3 is 14 residues. The germline V gene has CDR1 LNHDA and CDR2 SQIVND (reference sequence). The CDR3 DNA reads as TGTGCCAGTAGACGCTGGCAGGAGGGCCAGCCCCAGCATTTT. This gives the protein CASRRWQEGQPQHF.

This clone was recorded a few times. The V and J genes are TRBV28 and TRBJ1-2; D may be TRBD1 (5 bases). This CDR3 contains 12 residues. Germline V gene lookup returns CDR1 MDHEN and CDR2 SYDVKM. V gave up 8 bases and J gave up 10 bases, with 17 bases separating them. In DNA form, the CDR3 reads TGTGCCAGCCTTGACCAGGGAGGTGTCTACACCTTC. As protein: CASLDQGGVYTF.

The rearrangement links TRBV7-8 to TRBJ2-7; 10 bases fit TRBD1. J lost 6 bases, V lost 3 bases, and 8 bases had no gene match. CDR1 SGHVS and CDR2 FQNEAQ come from the germline V gene. This CDR3 is built from 15 residues. The CDR3 coding sequence is TGTGCCAGCAGCTTTGAACAGGGGACAGGGGTCGAGCAGTACTTC. This gives the protein CASSFEQGTGVEQYF.